A single sample is the source of the 12 T cell receptor beta chains below, sequenced in a study of blood T cell repertoires in COVID-19 (dated by TCRdb to 2018 to 2020). Libraries came from the immunoSEQ multiplex PCR assay. TCRdb holds this immuneACCESS table with in-frame rearrangements only. Some clones are missing; in checked studies, unresolved V genes explain under half, and the rest has no known cause. The sample data list 180,000 or so clones, and about 80% of these were observed just once. The ten largest clones take up approximately 15% of the sample. Sequenced: PBMCs or T cells enriched from blood (not recorded which). Receptor source: a man in his 60s who had been exposed to COVID-19.

The chain employs TRBV9 and TRBJ1-2; no firm D call. Per germline, CDR1 SGDLS and CDR2 YYNGEE. Trimming removed 0 bases from V and 3 bases from J, with 15 bases in between. This CDR3 comprises 16 residues. The CDR3 bases are TGTGCCAGCAGCGTAGATTCCGGAGGCCCCTACTATGGCTACACCTTC. This codes for CASSVDSGGPYYGYTF.

The chain's CDR3 is CASSLDPAGGPNNEQFF. CDR3 bases: TGCGCCAGCAGCTTGGATCCAGCGGGAGGGCCCAACAATGAGCAGTTCTTC. The chain combines TRBV5-1 with TRBJ2-1; 10 bases align to TRBD2. The germline V gene encodes CDR1 SGHRS and CDR2 YFSETQ. V lost 0 bases, J lost 5 bases, and 8 bases stayed unmatched. The CDR3 is made up of 17 amino acids.

The chain has TRBV6-5 and TRBJ2-5, with D tentatively TRBD2 (5 bases). Germline V lookup: CDR1 MNHEY, CDR2 SVGAGI. This CDR3 contains 15 residues. Trimming stripped 0 bases from V and 7 bases from J, with 15 bases between. The CDR3 sequence: CASSYSMEAFGTQYF. The CDR3 nucleotides are TGTGCCAGCAGTTACTCGATGGAGGCTTTTGGGACCCAGTACTTC.

The V gene is TRBV7-9, the J gene TRBJ2-3, with TRBD2 matching over 9 bases. Per the germline V gene, CDR1 is SEHNR and CDR2 is FQNEAQ (reference sequence). V was pared by 5 bases and J by 9 bases, with 12 bases of the junction left unmatched. The length of the CDR3 is 15 residues. The CDR3 DNA reads as TGTGCCAGCAGCCTTGGTATAGCGGGAGTTTTCACGCAGTATTTT. This translates into CASSLGIAGVFTQYF.

V is TRBV6-5 and J is TRBJ1-5; 10 bases agree with TRBD1. Germline V gene data show CDR1 as MNHEY and CDR2 as SVGAGI. The CDR3 extends over 15 amino acids. J was trimmed by 6 bases and V by 10 bases; bases with no gene match: 12. The CDR3 reads CAIIRWDRGSQPQHF. The CDR3 bases are TGTGCCATCATCAGGTGGGACAGGGGTTCTCAGCCCCAGCATTTT.

J is TRBJ2-2 and V is TRBV19; 7 nucleotides match TRBD2. CDR1 and CDR2 from the germline V gene are LNHDA and SQIVND (reference sequence). V was clipped by 3 bases and J by 1 base; unmatched bases: 5. The CDR3 runs 16 residues. CDR3 bases: TGTGCCAGTAGTATGATGCTAGCGGAGAACACCGGGGAGCTGTTTTTT. This encodes CASSMMLAENTGELFF. The variable domain in full, with the rest retrieved from reference TRBV19 and TRBJ2-2, is DGGITQSPKYLFRKEGQNVTLSCEQNLNHDAMYWYRQDPGQGLRLIYYSQIVNDFQKGDIAEGYSVSREKKESFPLTVTSAQKNPTAFYLCASSMMLAENTGELFFGEGSRLTVL.

The J gene is TRBJ1-4, the V gene TRBV30, with a tentative D call TRBD1 (5 bases). The ends were cut back, 1 base at V and 3 bases at J, with 12 bases in the middle. This CDR3 is 15 amino acids long. The germline gives CDR1 GTSNPN, CDR2 SVGIG (reference sequence). CDR3 DNA: TGTGCCTGGAGTGCCCTGGACATCCCTAATGAAAAACTGTTTTTT. It translates to CAWSALDIPNEKLFF.

The CDR3 reads CASTSSGRKELFF. CDR3 sequence (DNA): TGTGCCAGTACCAGTAGCGGGAGAAAGGAGCTGTTTTTT. The V call is TRBV19, the J call TRBJ2-2; 9 bases align to TRBD2. The CDR3 runs to 13 residues. V trimming: 7 bases; J trimming: 10 bases; junction bases outside the gene matches: 7. Germline CDR1 LNHDA, CDR2 SQIVND (reference sequence).

The V gene is TRBV9, the J gene TRBJ1-6, with a weak D call TRBD1 (5 bases). V lost 2 bases and J lost 5, with 11 bases in between. Germline CDR1 SGDLS, CDR2 YYNGEE. The CDR3 loop spans 15 amino acids. The chain's CDR3 is CASSVGQLNNSPLHF. The CDR3 region has the DNA TGTGCCAGCAGCGTTGGACAACTCAATAATTCACCCCTCCACTTT.

The chain has TRBV7-2 and TRBJ2-3; 8 nucleotides align to TRBD1. Germline assignment: CDR1 SGHTA and CDR2 FQGNSA. Unmatched junction bases numbered 9, after V lost 5 bases and J lost 8 bases. The CDR3 runs to 14 residues. CDR3 protein: CASSIDRGASTQYF. The CDR3 bases are TGTGCCAGCAGCATAGACAGGGGCGCCAGTACGCAGTATTTT.

The V and J genes are TRBV11-1 and TRBJ2-2, with TRBD2 identical over 8 bases. The CDR3 is 16 residues long. With V trimmed by 2 bases and J by 4 bases, 6 bases remained unmatched. The germline V gene has CDR1 SGHAT and CDR2 FQDESV (reference sequence). CDR3 bases: TGTGCCAGCAGCTTAATCGGGAGGGCAGTCACCGGGGAGCTGTTTTTT. Amino acid sequence: CASSLIGRAVTGELFF.

This sequence joins TRBV18 and TRBJ2-1; 9 bases map to TRBD2. The CDR3 is 15 residues long. Germline assignment: CDR1 KGHSH and CDR2 LQKENI. The V segment lost 3 bases and the J segment 6 bases; nucleotides outside the gene matches: 6. The chain's CDR3 is CASSPTSGSGNEQFF. The CDR3 coding sequence is TGTGCCAGCTCACCCACTAGCGGGTCGGGCAATGAGCAGTTCTTC.